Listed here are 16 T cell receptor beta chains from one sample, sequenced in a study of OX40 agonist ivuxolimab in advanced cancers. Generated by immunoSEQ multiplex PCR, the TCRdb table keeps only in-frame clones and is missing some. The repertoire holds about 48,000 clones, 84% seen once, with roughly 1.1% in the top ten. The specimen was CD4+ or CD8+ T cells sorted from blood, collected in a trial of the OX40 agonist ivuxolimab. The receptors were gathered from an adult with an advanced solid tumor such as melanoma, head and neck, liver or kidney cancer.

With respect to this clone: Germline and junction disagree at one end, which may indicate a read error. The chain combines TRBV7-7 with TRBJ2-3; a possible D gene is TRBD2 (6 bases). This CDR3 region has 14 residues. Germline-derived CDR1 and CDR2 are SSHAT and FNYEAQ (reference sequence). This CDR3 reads CASSLGTSTDTQYF. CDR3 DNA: TGTGCTAGCAGCTTGGGGACTAGCACAGATACGCAGTATTTT.

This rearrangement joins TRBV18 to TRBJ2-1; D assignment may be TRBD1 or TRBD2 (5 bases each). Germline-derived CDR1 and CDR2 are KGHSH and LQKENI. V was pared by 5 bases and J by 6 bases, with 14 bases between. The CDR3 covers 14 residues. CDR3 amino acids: CASSDRDGLNEQFF. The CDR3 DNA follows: TGTGCCAGCTCAGACCGGGACGGCCTCAATGAGCAGTTCTTC.

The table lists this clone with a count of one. This CDR3 is CASLRTGASYEQYF. The CDR3 DNA follows: TGTGCCAGCCTACGGACAGGCGCTAGCTACGAGCAGTACTTC. The chain joins TRBV27 to TRBJ2-7; TRBD1 aligns across 7 bases. This CDR3 spans 14 amino acids. In germline, CDR1 is MNHEY, CDR2 SMNVEV (reference sequence). Trimming cost V 8 bases and J 3 bases; bases outside gene matches: 10.

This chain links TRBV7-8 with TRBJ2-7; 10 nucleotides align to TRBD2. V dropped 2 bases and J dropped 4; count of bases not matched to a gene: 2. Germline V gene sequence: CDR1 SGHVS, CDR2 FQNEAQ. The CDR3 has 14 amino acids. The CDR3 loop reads CASSLSGGVYEQYF. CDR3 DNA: TGTGCCAGCAGCTTAAGCGGGGGGGTTTACGAGCAGTACTTC.

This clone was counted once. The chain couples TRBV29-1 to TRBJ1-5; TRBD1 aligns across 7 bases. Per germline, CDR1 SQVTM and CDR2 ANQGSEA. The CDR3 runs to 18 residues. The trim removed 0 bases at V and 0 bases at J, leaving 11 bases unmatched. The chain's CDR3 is CSVEEVSGGLHSNQPQHF. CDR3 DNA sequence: TGCAGCGTTGAAGAGGTGTCAGGGGGACTCCATAGCAATCAGCCCCAGCATTTT.

In DNA form, the CDR3 reads TGTGCCAGCAGCTTACAGGGCGGGAGCTCCTACAATGAGCAGTTCTTC. Its translation: CASSLQGGSSYNEQFF. This chain links TRBV7-2 with TRBJ2-1; 7 bases fit TRBD2. Per the germline V gene, CDR1 is SGHTA and CDR2 is FQGNSA. Losses at the gene ends were 2 bases for V and 0 bases for J; bases not matched to a gene: 4. This CDR3 has 16 residues.

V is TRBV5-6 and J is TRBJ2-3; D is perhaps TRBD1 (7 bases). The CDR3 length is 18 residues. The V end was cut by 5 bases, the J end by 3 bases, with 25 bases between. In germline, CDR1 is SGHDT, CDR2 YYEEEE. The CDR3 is CASRQTGMRRVVTDTQYF. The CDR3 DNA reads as TGTGCCAGCAGACAGACAGGGATGAGGAGGGTTGTGACAGATACGCAGTATTTT. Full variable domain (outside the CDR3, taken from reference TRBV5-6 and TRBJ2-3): DAGVTQSPTHLIKTRGQQVTLRCSPKSGHDTVSWYQQALGQGPQFIFQYYEEEERQRGNFPDRFSGHQFPNYSSELNVNALLLGDSALYLCASRQTGMRRVVTDTQYFGPGTRLTVL.

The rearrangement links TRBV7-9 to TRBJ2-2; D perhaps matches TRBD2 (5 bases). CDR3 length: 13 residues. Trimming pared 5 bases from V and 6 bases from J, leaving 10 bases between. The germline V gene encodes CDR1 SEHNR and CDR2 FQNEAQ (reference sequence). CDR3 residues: CASSPASSGELFF. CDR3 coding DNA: TGTGCCAGCAGCCCCGCTAGCTCCGGGGAGCTGTTTTTT.

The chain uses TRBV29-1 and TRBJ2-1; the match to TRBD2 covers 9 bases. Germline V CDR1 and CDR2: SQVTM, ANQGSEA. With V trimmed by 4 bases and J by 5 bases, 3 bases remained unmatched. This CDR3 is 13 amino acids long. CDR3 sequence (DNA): TGCAGCGTTGTGGCGGGGGGGGACAATGAGCAGTTCTTC. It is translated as CSVVAGGDNEQFF.

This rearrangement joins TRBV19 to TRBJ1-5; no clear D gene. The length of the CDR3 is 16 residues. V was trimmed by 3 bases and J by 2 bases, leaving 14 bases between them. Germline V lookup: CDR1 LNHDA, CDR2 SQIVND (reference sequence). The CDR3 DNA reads TGTGCCAGTAGTATTGGTAGGGTTTGGGGCAATCAGCCCCAGCATTTT. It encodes CASSIGRVWGNQPQHF.

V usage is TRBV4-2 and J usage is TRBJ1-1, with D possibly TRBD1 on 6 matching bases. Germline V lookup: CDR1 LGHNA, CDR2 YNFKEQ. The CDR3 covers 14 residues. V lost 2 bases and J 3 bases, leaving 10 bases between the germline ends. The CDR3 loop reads CASSQTGKHTEAFF. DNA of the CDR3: TGTGCCAGCAGCCAAACAGGGAAACACACTGAAGCTTTCTTT.

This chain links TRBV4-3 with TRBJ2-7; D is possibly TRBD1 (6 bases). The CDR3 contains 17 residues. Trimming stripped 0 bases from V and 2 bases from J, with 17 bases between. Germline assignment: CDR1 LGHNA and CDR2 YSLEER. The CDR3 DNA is TGCGCCAGCAGCCAAGAACAGGGCAAAATTGGGGCCTACGAGCAGTACTTC. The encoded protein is CASSQEQGKIGAYEQYF.

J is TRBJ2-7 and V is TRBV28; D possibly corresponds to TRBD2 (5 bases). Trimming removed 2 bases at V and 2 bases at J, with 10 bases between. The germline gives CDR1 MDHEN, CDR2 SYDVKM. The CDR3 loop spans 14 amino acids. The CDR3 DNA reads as TGTGCCAGCAGTTTAGGGTGGCGGGCCTACGAGCAGTACTTC. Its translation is CASSLGWRAYEQYF.

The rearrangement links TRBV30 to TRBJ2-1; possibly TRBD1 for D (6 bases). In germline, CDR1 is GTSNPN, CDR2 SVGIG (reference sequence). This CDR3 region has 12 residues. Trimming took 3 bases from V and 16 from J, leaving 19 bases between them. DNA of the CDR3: TGTGCCTGGAGAGAGTTCGGGGACACAGAATTCTTC. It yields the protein CAWREFGDTEFF.

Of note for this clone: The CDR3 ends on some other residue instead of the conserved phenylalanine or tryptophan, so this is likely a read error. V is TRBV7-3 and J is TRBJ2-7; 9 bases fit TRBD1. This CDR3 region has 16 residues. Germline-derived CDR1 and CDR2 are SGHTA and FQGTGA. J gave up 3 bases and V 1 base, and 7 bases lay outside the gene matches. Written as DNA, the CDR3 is TGTGCCAGCAGCTTAAGTGGGACAGGGACATACTACGAGCAGTACCTC. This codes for CASSLSGTGTYYEQYL.

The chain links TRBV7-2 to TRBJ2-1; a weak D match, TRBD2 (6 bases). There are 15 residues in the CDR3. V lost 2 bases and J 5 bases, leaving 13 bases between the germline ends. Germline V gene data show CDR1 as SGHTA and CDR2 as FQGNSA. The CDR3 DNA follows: TGTGCCAGCAGCTTACTTGCCGGGAGAAACAATGAGCAGTTCTTC. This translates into CASSLLAGRNNEQFF.